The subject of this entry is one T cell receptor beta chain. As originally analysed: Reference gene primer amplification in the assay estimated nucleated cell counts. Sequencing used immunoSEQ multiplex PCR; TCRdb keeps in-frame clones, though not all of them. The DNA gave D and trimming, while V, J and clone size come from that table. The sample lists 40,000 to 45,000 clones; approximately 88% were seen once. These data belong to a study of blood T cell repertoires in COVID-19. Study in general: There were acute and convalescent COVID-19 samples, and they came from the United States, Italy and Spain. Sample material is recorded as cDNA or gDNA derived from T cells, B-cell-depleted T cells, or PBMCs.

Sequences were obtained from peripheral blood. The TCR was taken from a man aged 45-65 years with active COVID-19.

Written as DNA, the CDR3 is TGTGCCAGCAGACCCTTCGCGGGAGGGGGTGAGCAGTTCTTC. The encoded protein is CASRPFAGGGEQFF. The chain uses TRBV7-3 and TRBJ2-1; 9 nucleotides match TRBD2. The V gene's germline CDR1 is SGHTA and CDR2 FQGTGA. This CDR3 comprises 14 residues. V lost 6 bases and J lost 9; bases outside the gene matches: 9.